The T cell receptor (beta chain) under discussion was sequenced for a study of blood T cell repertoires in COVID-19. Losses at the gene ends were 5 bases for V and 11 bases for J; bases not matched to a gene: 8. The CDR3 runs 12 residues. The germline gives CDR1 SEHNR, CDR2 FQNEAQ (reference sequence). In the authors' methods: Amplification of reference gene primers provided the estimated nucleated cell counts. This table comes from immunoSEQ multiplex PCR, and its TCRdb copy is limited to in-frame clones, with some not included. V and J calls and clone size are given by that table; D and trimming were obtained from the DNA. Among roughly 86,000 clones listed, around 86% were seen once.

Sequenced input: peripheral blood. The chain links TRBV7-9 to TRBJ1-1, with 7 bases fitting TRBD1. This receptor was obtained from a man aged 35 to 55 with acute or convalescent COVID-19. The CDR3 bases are TGTGCCAGCAGCGGGACAGCCTATGAGGCTTTCTTT. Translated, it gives CASSGTAYEAFF.